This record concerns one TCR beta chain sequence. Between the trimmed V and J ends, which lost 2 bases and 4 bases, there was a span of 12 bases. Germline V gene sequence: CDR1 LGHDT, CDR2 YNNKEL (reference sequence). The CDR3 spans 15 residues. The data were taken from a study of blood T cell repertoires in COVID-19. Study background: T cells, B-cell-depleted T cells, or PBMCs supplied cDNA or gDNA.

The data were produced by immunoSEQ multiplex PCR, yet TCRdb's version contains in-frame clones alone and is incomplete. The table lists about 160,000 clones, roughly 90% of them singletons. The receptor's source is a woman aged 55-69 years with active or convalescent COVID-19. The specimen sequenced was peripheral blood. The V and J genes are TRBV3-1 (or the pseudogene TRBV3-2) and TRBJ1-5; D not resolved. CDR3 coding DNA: TGTGCCAGCAGCCAAACCGGGTCCTCGAATCAGCCCCAGCATTTT. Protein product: CASSQTGSSNQPQHF.